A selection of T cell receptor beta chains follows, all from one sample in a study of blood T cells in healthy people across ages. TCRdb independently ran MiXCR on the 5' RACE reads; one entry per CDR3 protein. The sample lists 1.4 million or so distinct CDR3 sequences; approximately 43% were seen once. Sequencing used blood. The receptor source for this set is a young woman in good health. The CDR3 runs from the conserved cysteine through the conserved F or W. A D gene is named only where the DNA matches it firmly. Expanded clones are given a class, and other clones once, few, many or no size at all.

TGTGCCAGCAGTCCCCGGGGGCCGCCAACAGATACGCAGTATTTT,CASSPRGPPTDTQYF,.,.,TRBV12-3/TRBV12-4,TRBJ2-3
TGCAGTGCTAGAGAGGGACAGGCGTCCTACGAGCAGTACTTC,CSAREGQASYEQYF,few,TRBD1,TRBV20-1,TRBJ2-7
TGTGCCAGCAGTTTGAGGGGGTTTCGTAGCAATCAGCCCCAGCATTTT,CASSLRGFRSNQPQHF,few,.,TRBV28,TRBJ1-5
TGTGCCAGCAGCGCATTCTTCAATAGCAATCAGCCCCAGCATTTT,CASSAFFNSNQPQHF,.,.,TRBV12-3/TRBV12-4,TRBJ1-5
TGTGCCAGCTCACCACTAGACAGGGGGAATTCACCCCTCCACTTT,CASSPLDRGNSPLHF,.,TRBD1,TRBV18,TRBJ1-6
TGTGCCAGCAGTTATTTTAGCGGGGACTACAATGAGCGGTTCTTC,CASSYFSGDYNERFF,.,TRBD2,TRBV6-6,TRBJ2-1
TGTGCCAGCAGTGCTCAGGGTACGCAGTATTTT,CASSAQGTQYF,.,.,TRBV6-5,TRBJ2-3
TGCAGTGCTTCAAGAGGAAAAAGGGGCGAGACCCAGTACTTC,CSASRGKRGETQYF,.,.,TRBV20-1,TRBJ2-5
TGTGCCAGCACCCGGATGGGGCCCTACAATGAGCAGTTCTTC,CASTRMGPYNEQFF,.,.,TRBV2,TRBJ2-1
TGCATTGCTAGAGGCTGGACAGGGGACAATGAAAAACTGTTTTTT,CIARGWTGDNEKLFF,few,TRBD1,TRBV20-1,TRBJ1-4
TGTGCCAGCAGTTCCCCTCAAACCGGAAGGCTTTACGAGCAGTACTTC,CASSSPQTGRLYEQYF,few,.,TRBV6-6,TRBJ2-7
TGTGCCAGCAGTCCAGGGCTCTTAATTGAAAAACTGTTTTTT,CASSPGLLIEKLFF,few,.,TRBV25-1,TRBJ1-4
TGTGCCAGCAGAACCCTCAAGGGCTCTGGAAACACCATATATTTT,CASRTLKGSGNTIYF,.,.,TRBV27,TRBJ1-3
TGTGCCAGCAGCTCGACTGGGGGCTGGCCAGATACGCAGTATTTT,CASSSTGGWPDTQYF,once,.,TRBV5-5,TRBJ2-3